This TCR beta chain was sequenced during a study of cytomegalovirus exposure and HLA in healthy donors. Study outcomes and limitations: Reports credit the classifier with highly specific, highly sensitive diagnosis of cytomegalovirus status.

CDR1 is LGHNT and CDR2 is FRNRAP in the germline V gene. V was shortened by 2 bases and J by 3 bases, with 14 bases between the two germline ends. The CDR3 covers 15 residues. In the PCR, 60 Vbeta and 13 Jbeta primers were used. Only in-frame clones appear in the TCRdb table, and some are missing; sequencing was by immunoSEQ multiplex PCR. The data hold about 120,000 clones, with approximately 80% observed a single time. As regards this clone: Its target is unknown.

The sequenced material came from PBMCs. The chain carries TRBV12-5 and TRBJ2-7; TRBD1 might be the D (5 bases). The source of this sequence is a man over 45 in good health and CMV-seronegative. CDR3 loop: CASGLIVDSIYEQYF. For the CDR3, the DNA is TGTGCTAGTGGTTTGATAGTAGACAGCATCTACGAGCAGTACTTC.